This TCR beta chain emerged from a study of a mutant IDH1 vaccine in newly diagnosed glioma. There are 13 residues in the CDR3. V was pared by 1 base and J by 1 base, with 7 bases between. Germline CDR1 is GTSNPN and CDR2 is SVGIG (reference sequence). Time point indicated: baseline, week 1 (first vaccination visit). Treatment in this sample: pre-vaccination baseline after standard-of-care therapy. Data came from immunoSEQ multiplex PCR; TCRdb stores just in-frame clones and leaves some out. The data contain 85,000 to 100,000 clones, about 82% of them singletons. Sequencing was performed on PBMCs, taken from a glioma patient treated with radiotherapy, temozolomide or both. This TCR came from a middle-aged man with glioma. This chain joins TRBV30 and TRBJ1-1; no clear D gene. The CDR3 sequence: CAWSEGQNTEAFF. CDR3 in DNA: TGTGCCTGGAGTGAAGGGCAGAACACTGAAGCTTTCTTT.